These 17 T cell receptor beta chains originate from one sample sequenced in a study of human T cells and chemical hapten exposure. The time point denotes: patch test 3, about 24 weeks after DPC sensitization. Treatment noted: therapeutic diphenylcyclopropenone sensitization with weekly scalp DPC. MiXCR, applied by TCRdb to the RACE reads, yields one record per CDR3 protein. The table records about 190,000 distinct CDR3 sequences, about 25% of them present only once. Sequenced here: whole blood, sampled in connection with sensitization to the hapten diphenylcyclopropenone (DPC). Receptors originate from a woman aged 40 to 49 with alopecia areata. Some clones in this sample may be carry-over from other donors' samples.

The chain carries TRBV5-1 and TRBJ2-7; D is undetermined. Germline CDR1 is SGHRS and CDR2 is YFSETQ. Trimming left V 2 bases short and J 4 bases short, with 10 bases between. The CDR3 covers 13 residues. CDR3 coding DNA: TGCGCCAGCAGCTTCCGCCTGGGGTACGAGCAGTACTTC. Amino acids: CASSFRLGYEQYF.

This clonotype was picked up a small number of times. The chain couples TRBV4-1 to TRBJ2-7; a weak D match, TRBD2 (6 bases). Germline V gene data show CDR1 as MGHRA and CDR2 as YSYEKL. With 5 bases removed from V and 5 bases from J, the gap between germline ends came to 19 bases. The CDR3 totals 15 residues. The CDR3 nucleotides read TGCGCCAGCAGCGTCAACGTGTATGGAGGGAACGAGCAGTACTTC. It codes for CASSVNVYGGNEQYF.

The rearrangement joins TRBV2 to TRBJ2-3; no reliable D call. Trimming took off 8 bases at V and 7 bases at J, with 13 bases between the two ends. This CDR3 contains 12 residues. CDR1 is SNHLY and CDR2 is FYNNEI in the germline V gene. CDR3 residues: CASGSFSYTQYF. The DNA of the CDR3 is TGTGCCAGCGGAAGTTTCTCGTATACGCAGTATTTT. Full variable domain (remainder filled in from reference TRBV2 and TRBJ2-3): EPEVTQTPSHQVTQMGQEVILRCVPISNHLYFYWYRQILGQKVEFLVSFYNNEISEKSEIFDDQFSVERPDGSNFTLKIRSTKLEDSAMYFCASGSFSYTQYFGPGTRLTVL.

This clonotype was detected a few times. V usage is TRBV20-1 and J usage is TRBJ1-2; 7 bases match TRBD1. J was trimmed by 7 bases and V by 6 bases; bases with no gene match: 8. Germline CDR1 DFQATT, CDR2 SNEGSKA (reference sequence). The CDR3 consists of 12 residues. The CDR3 region has the DNA TGCAGTGCAGTAGGAACAGGGGCTGGCTACACCTTC. The encoded protein is CSAVGTGAGYTF.

This clonotype was observed a few times. The rearrangement links TRBV7-9 to TRBJ2-6, with 7 bases aligning to TRBD1. V dropped 7 bases and J dropped 1; count of bases not matched to a gene: 22. Germline V CDR1 and CDR2: SEHNR, FQNEAQ (reference sequence). This CDR3 spans 21 amino acids. CDR3 loop: CASTINWQIRDSGSGANVLTF. Written as DNA, the CDR3 is TGTGCCAGCACCATAAATTGGCAGATCCGGGACAGCGGTTCTGGGGCCAACGTCCTGACTTTC.

This clonotype was counted a single time. The V call is TRBV20-1, the J call TRBJ1-1, with D uncertain. The CDR3 has 12 residues. The germline V gene encodes CDR1 DFQATT and CDR2 SNEGSKA (reference sequence). Deletions cut 4 bases from V and 5 bases from J, with 11 bases between. DNA of the CDR3: TGCAGTGCTAAGGAAGGAGGTACTGAAGCTTTCTTT. Translating gives CSAKEGGTEAFF.

The chain joins TRBV3-1 to TRBJ1-2; no definite D call. Germline V CDR1 and CDR2: LGHDT, YNNKEL (reference sequence). Trimming stripped 4 bases from V and 13 bases from J, with 16 bases between. The CDR3 extends over 12 amino acids. As DNA, the CDR3 is TGTGCCAGCAGCCCCCGTTCCGGGCTGGGCACCTTC. Translated: CASSPRSGLGTF.

CDR3 amino acids: CASSTAAGANVLTF. CDR3 DNA sequence: TGCGCCAGCAGCACGGCGGCTGGGGCCAACGTCCTGACTTTC. The rearrangement joins TRBV5-1 to TRBJ2-6, with D unclear. The germline gives CDR1 SGHRS, CDR2 YFSETQ. V dropped 4 bases and J dropped 2 bases, with 7 bases sitting between them. The CDR3 consists of 14 residues.

V gene TRBV10-3 combines with J gene TRBJ2-2, with D perhaps matching TRBD1 (6 bases). Germline V gene sequence: CDR1 ENHRY, CDR2 SYGVKD. Trimming took 9 bases from V and 0 from J, leaving 11 bases between them. This CDR3 is built from 14 residues. The CDR3 loop is CAISGTSNTGELFF. The CDR3 DNA reads TGTGCCATTTCCGGGACATCGAACACCGGGGAGCTGTTTTTT.

CDR3 sequence reads: CASSGDQAPSEKLFF. The CDR3 bases are TGTGCCAGCAGCGGAGACCAGGCACCTAGTGAAAAACTGTTTTTT. This chain uses TRBV9 with TRBJ1-4; D is unclear. Trimming stripped 3 bases from V and 7 bases from J, with 16 bases between. From germline, CDR1 is SGDLS and CDR2 YYNGEE. The CDR3 has 15 residues.

The genes are TRBV7-2 and TRBJ1-2; weak D call: TRBD1 (5 bases). V shed 4 bases and J shed 7 bases, with 13 bases lying between them. This CDR3 contains 13 residues. Germline-derived CDR1 and CDR2 are SGHTA and FQGNSA. CDR3 residues: CASSSTQGFGYTF. The CDR3 DNA reads as TGTGCCAGCAGCTCCACCCAGGGTTTTGGCTACACCTTC.

This clonotype was seen only a few times. V gene TRBV24-1 combines with J gene TRBJ1-2; 7 bases align to TRBD1. Per the germline V gene, CDR1 is KGHDR and CDR2 is SFDVKD. The CDR3 extends over 13 amino acids. The trim removed 8 bases at V and 4 bases at J, leaving 6 bases unmatched. CDR3 bases: TGTGCCACCAAGAGTACAGGGGCCTATGGCTACACCTTC. Protein: CATKSTGAYGYTF.

The CDR3 nucleotides are TGTGCCAGCAGCTTAAGCGGGGACAGAAAAGAGACCCAGTACTTC. It is translated as CASSLSGDRKETQYF. The chain recombines TRBV7-3 with TRBJ2-5; D might be TRBD1 (7 bases). The V end lost 1 base, the J end lost 3 bases, and 12 bases lay between the germline ends. The germline V gene has CDR1 SGHTA and CDR2 FQGTGA. CDR3 size: 15 residues.

This clonotype was found a few times. The chain links TRBV6-5 to TRBJ2-7; D is unclear. The V and J ends lost 2 bases and 2 bases respectively, with 7 bases between them. CDR1 and CDR2 from the germline V gene are MNHEY and SVGAGI. CDR3 length: 13 residues. The CDR3 protein is CASSYAGAYEQYF. The CDR3 nucleotides are TGTGCCAGCAGTTACGCTGGGGCCTACGAGCAGTACTTC.

This clonotype occurred a few times. The chain recombines TRBV6-2 or TRBV6-3 with TRBJ2-7, with no clear D. Trimming left V 5 bases short and J 7 bases short, with 9 bases between. The CDR3 loop spans 11 amino acids. The germline gives CDR1 MNHEY, CDR2 SVGEGT. The CDR3 DNA follows: TGTGCCAGCAGTCACCCCGGTGAGCAGTACTTC. Translated, it gives CASSHPGEQYF.

DNA for the CDR3: TGTGCCATCAGTCCCGACATGTATGATTCCCAGTACTTC. This codes for CAISPDMYDSQYF. The chain joins TRBV10-3 to TRBJ2-5; D is undetermined. The CDR3 length is 13 residues. V lost 5 bases, J lost 9 bases, and 16 bases lay in between. The germline V gene encodes CDR1 ENHRY and CDR2 SYGVKD.

This clonotype was seen at least ten times. The rearrangement uses TRBV29-1 and TRBJ1-3, with a tentative D call TRBD1 (6 bases). The germline V gene has CDR1 SQVTM and CDR2 ANQGSEA. V lost 6 bases and J lost 2, with 11 bases in between. There are 13 residues in the CDR3. CDR3 region: CSVRGPTGNTIYF. The CDR3 coding sequence is TGCAGCGTCAGGGGTCCCACTGGAAACACCATATATTTT.